This TCR beta chain was identified in a study of response to subunit inactivated influenza vaccine. TCRdb re-derived calls from the RT-PCR reads in MiXCR, one entry per CDR3 protein. Here the sample spans a few hundred thousand distinct CDR3 sequences, about 14% being singletons. Study results and limitations: Authors suggested seasonal influenza vaccinations each recruit few new T cells.

Germline assignment: CDR1 SQVTM and CDR2 ANQGSEA. V was pared by 4 bases and J by 0 bases, with 16 bases between. This CDR3 spans 16 amino acids. This clonotype was counted at least ten times. Antigen unknown. This chain links TRBV29-1 with TRBJ1-3; D remains unclear. Sequencing was performed on PBMCs from blood, taken 11 to 12 days after vaccination. This receptor was taken from a man in his fifties or sixties who received an inactivated influenza vaccine. The DNA of the CDR3 is TGCAGCGTTGCCGAAGAGTTAACAGCCTCTGGAAACACCATATATTTT. It specifies CSVAEELTASGNTIYF.